This TCR beta chain was identified during a study of cytomegalovirus exposure and HLA in healthy donors. Study results and caveats: Later analysis associated a missense DCLRE1C variant with TCR beta V- and J-gene trimming.

Amplification used 60 Vbeta primers and 13 Jbeta primers. Sequencing was performed with immunoSEQ multiplex PCR; in TCRdb, only in-frame clones are kept and a portion is missing. The table shows about 140,000 clones, with 70% to 85% occurring only once. The CDR3 is made up of 14 amino acids. Trimming took 4 bases from V and 7 from J, leaving 17 bases between them. Per the germline V gene, CDR1 is LGHNA and CDR2 is YNFKEQ. With respect to this clone: The antigen is undetermined.

Sequences were obtained from PBMCs. The rearrangement joins TRBV4-2 to TRBJ2-7; D may be TRBD2 (6 bases). The TCR sequence derives from a woman aged 40 to 50 in good health and CMV-seronegative. CDR3 nucleotides: TGTGCCAGCAGCCCGCGGGAAGGGGCCGGGGAGCAGTACTTC. Translated, it gives CASSPREGAGEQYF.